These 14 T cell receptor beta chains were all obtained from the same sample, sequenced in a study of shared clonotypes between healthy human individuals. TCRdb's table, derived via immunoSEQ multiplex PCR, lists solely in-frame clones and lacks some. The table has more than 2 million clones, about 93% seen once. CD45RO-negative cells were positively selected for CCR7, leaving out terminally differentiated effector memory CD45RA+ cells. The sequencing sample was made of naive CD8+ T cells from PBMCs. The receptor set was obtained from a man between 18 and 35 years old in good health. Some clones in this sample may be carry-over from other donors' samples.

A remark on this clone: The same CDR3 can be traced to other DNA sequences in this sample. This sequence joins TRBV6-5 and TRBJ1-2; D remains unclear. V dropped 5 bases and J dropped 4 bases, with 11 bases sitting between them. CDR3 length: 13 amino acids. The germline CDR1 and CDR2 sequences are MNHEY and SVGAGI. This CDR3 reads CASSPPGSYGYTF. CDR3 sequence (DNA): TGTGCCAGCAGTCCCCCTGGGTCCTATGGCTACACCTTC.

V usage is TRBV27 and J usage is TRBJ2-5, with TRBD2 as a possible D gene (6 bases). CDR3 length: 17 amino acids. Germline assignment: CDR1 MNHEY and CDR2 SMNVEV (reference sequence). The germline V and J ends were trimmed by 8 bases and 7 bases, with 29 bases remaining between them. The CDR3 is CASYPSWGELDLGTQYF. The DNA of the CDR3 is TGTGCCAGCTACCCCTCTTGGGGGGAGCTTGATTTAGGGACCCAGTACTTC.

The rearrangement uses TRBV7-8 and TRBJ1-1, with TRBD1 matching over 8 bases. This CDR3 has 18 residues. J was trimmed by 3 bases and V by 1 base; bases with no gene match: 13. CDR1 SGHVS and CDR2 FQNEAQ come from the germline V gene. CDR3: CASSLDQAGGAFDTEAFF. The CDR3 DNA is TGTGCCAGCAGCTTAGATCAGGCAGGGGGCGCCTTCGACACTGAAGCTTTCTTT.

V usage is TRBV4-2 and J usage is TRBJ2-1; tentatively, D is TRBD2 (5 bases). Germline values: CDR1 LGHNA, CDR2 YNFKEQ. Trimming pared 4 bases from V and 3 bases from J, leaving 19 bases between. This CDR3 region has 17 residues. The CDR3 DNA sequence: TGTGCCAGCAGCCCTCCTGGGAGAGTCTCTTACTACAATGAGCAGTTCTTC. Protein sequence: CASSPPGRVSYYNEQFF.

The chain combines TRBV27 with TRBJ1-5, with TRBD1 identical over 7 bases. Germline lookup yields CDR1 MNHEY and CDR2 SMNVEV (reference sequence). The V segment lost 5 bases and the J segment 3 bases; nucleotides outside the gene matches: 7. The CDR3 has 15 residues. CDR3 loop: CASSPRGENNQPQHF. As DNA, the CDR3 is TGTGCCAGCAGTCCCAGGGGGGAGAACAATCAGCCCCAGCATTTT.

In its sample, this clone was seen once. The chain combines TRBV5-6 with TRBJ2-1, with D unclear. Germline V CDR1 and CDR2: SGHDT, YYEEEE. V was clipped by 2 bases and J by 5 bases, with 2 bases between them. The CDR3 contains 11 residues. The CDR3 DNA reads as TGTGCCAGCAGCTTTGACAATGAGCAGTTCTTC. It yields the protein CASSFDNEQFF.

The CDR3 DNA is TGTGCCACCGGCGGGACAGGTTTCTACGAGCAGTACTTC. Amino acids: CATGGTGFYEQYF. This chain joins TRBV6-5 and TRBJ2-7, with 8 nucleotides matching TRBD1. Germline V gene sequence: CDR1 MNHEY, CDR2 SVGAGI. The CDR3 is 13 amino acids. J was trimmed by 3 bases and V by 10 bases; bases with no gene match: 8.

This chain connects TRBV4-1 to TRBJ2-5; no reliable D call. Between the trimmed V and J ends, which lost 1 base and 2 bases, there was a span of 11 bases. CDR3 size: 15 residues. CDR1 is MGHRA, CDR2 YSYEKL, per germline. The CDR3 DNA sequence: TGCGCCAGCAGCCAAGTTGCGCAGCCACAAGAGACCCAGTACTTC. This translates into CASSQVAQPQETQYF.

The chain recombines TRBV7-2 with TRBJ1-1; D unresolved. Trimming removed 1 base from V and 1 base from J, with 10 bases in between. The CDR3 length is 15 residues. Looked up from germline, CDR1 is SGHTA and CDR2 is FQGNSA. For the CDR3, the DNA is TGTGCCAGCAGCTTAGAGGGCATCCAGAACACTGAAGCTTTCTTT. It encodes CASSLEGIQNTEAFF.

The chain joins TRBV5-5 to TRBJ2-7; 9 bases match TRBD2. Per the germline V gene, CDR1 is SGHKS and CDR2 is YYEKEE (reference sequence). This CDR3 is 16 amino acids long. The trim removed 4 bases at V and 7 bases at J, leaving 15 bases unmatched. The CDR3 DNA follows: TGTGCCAGCAGCCCTCTCGGACGGACTAGCGAGGAAGAGCAGTACTTC. Translating it yields CASSPLGRTSEEEQYF.

The rearrangement joins TRBV28 to TRBJ2-7, with unresolved D. This CDR3 has 13 residues. Germline lookup yields CDR1 MDHEN and CDR2 SYDVKM. Trimming pared 4 bases from V and 4 bases from J, leaving 11 bases between. CDR3 nucleotides: TGTGCCAGCAGTTGGGTCAGAGCATACGAGCAGTACTTC. This translates into CASSWVRAYEQYF.

This sequence joins TRBV2 and TRBJ2-3; TRBD2 aligns across 10 bases. Germline V CDR1 and CDR2: SNHLY, FYNNEI. Unmatched junction bases numbered 7, after V lost 5 bases and J lost 5 bases. This CDR3 contains 15 residues. The CDR3 sequence: CASSILAGVRDTQYF. DNA of the CDR3: TGTGCCAGCAGTATCCTAGCGGGAGTTAGAGATACGCAGTATTTT.

This chain uses TRBV5-3 with TRBJ2-7; the match to TRBD1 covers 10 bases. TRBV5-3 is marked as an open reading frame, function uncertain. This CDR3 has 16 residues. With 1 base clipped from V and 3 bases from J, the junction kept 7 bases outside the gene matches. The CDR3 DNA sequence: TGTGCCAGAAGCTTGTCCCGGGACAGGGGTCTCTACGAGCAGTACTTC. It specifies CARSLSRDRGLYEQYF.

The genes are TRBV29-1 and TRBJ1-2; 10 nucleotides agree with TRBD1. V was pared by 7 bases and J by 0 bases, with 17 bases of the junction left unmatched. Germline V gene sequence: CDR1 SQVTM, CDR2 ANQGSEA. This CDR3 spans 18 amino acids. CDR3 sequence (DNA): TGCAGCGCTCGTTCTCCGGGACAGGGGCCGCGGACTAACTATGGCTACACCTTC. It translates to CSARSPGQGPRTNYGYTF.